This T cell receptor (beta chain) was retrieved from a study of T cell responses to AZD1222 COVID-19 vaccine. Study-level results: Sampled repertoires all dated from after the peak T cell response. The number of AZD1222 recipients seropositive at baseline was only 5 to 7. The donor group comprised mostly white British people and more females; the analysis possibly underestimated clonal diversity. A rise in Spike-specific TCR breadth and depth followed two AZD1222 doses.

About this clone itself: The antigen is unknown.

The repertoire was sequenced with immunoSEQ multiplex PCR; TCRdb's copy has only in-frame clones and lacks some. The data show some 99,000 clones, approximately 90% seen once. This specimen was peripheral blood, taken on day 0 of AZD1222 vaccination. The sequence came from an adult in good health.

The CDR3 protein is CASSDSGTGTSPLHF. The CDR3 region has the DNA TGCGCCAGCAGCGACTCCGGGACAGGGACTTCACCCCTCCACTTT. The chain recombines TRBV4-1 with TRBJ1-6; 9 positions agree with TRBD1. After removal of 5 bases from V and 9 bases from J, the junction contained 8 bases not matched to a gene. Per the germline V gene, CDR1 is MGHRA and CDR2 is YSYEKL. This CDR3 spans 15 amino acids.